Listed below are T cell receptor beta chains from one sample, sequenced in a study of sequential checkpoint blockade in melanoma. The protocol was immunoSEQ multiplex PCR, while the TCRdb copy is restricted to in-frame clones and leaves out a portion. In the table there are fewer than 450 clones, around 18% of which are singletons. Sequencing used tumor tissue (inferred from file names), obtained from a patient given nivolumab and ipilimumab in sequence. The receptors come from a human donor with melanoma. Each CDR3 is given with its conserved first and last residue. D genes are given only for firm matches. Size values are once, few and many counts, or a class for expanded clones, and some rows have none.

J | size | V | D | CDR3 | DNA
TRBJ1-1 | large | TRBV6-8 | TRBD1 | CASSYHRGGKTEAFF | TGTGCCAGCAGTTACCACAGGGGGGGGAAGACTGAAGCTTTCTTT
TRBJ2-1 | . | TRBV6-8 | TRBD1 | CASSKGTGGFNEQFF | TGTGCCAGCAGTAAGGGGACAGGGGGTTTCAATGAGCAGTTCTTC
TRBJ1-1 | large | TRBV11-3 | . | CASSGTRGVGTEAFF | TGTGCCAGCAGCGGGACACGGGGGGTAGGTACTGAAGCTTTCTTT
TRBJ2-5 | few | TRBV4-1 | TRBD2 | CASSFPGLEVETQYF | TGCGCCAGCAGCTTTCCGGGACTAGAAGTGGAGACCCAGTACTTC
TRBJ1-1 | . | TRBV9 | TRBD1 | CASSSMTGRTEAFF | TGTGCCAGCAGCTCAATGACAGGGCGGACCGAAGCTTTCTTT
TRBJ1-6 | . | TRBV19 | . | CASNFQGSLSPLHF | TGTGCCAGTAACTTCCAGGGGAGTCTGTCACCCCTCCACTTT
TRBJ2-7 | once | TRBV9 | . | CASSVKGYEQYF | TGTGCCAGCAGTGTAAAGGGTTACGAGCAGTACTTC
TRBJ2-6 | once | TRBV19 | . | CASSGSKSQSRANVLTF | TGTGCCAGTAGTGGCAGCAAATCACAAAGTCGGGCCAACGTCCTGACTTTC
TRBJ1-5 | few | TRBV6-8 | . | CASSYEGDQPQHF | TGTGCCAGCAGTTACGAGGGGGATCAGCCCCAGCATTTT
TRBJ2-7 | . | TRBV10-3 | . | CAISETQSGEQYF | TGTGCCATCAGTGAGACCCAAAGTGGCGAGCAGTACTTC
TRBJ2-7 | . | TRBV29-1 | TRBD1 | CSVIPGQSSYEQYF | TGCAGCGTTATACCGGGACAGAGCTCCTACGAGCAGTACTTC
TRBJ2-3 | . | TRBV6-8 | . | CASSYGFHPGAADTQYF | TGTGCCAGCAGTTACGGTTTCCATCCTGGGGCCGCAGATACGCAGTATTTT
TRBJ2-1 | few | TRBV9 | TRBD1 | CASSVGGRGRLNEQFF | TGTGCCAGCAGCGTAGGGGGCAGGGGGCGCCTCAATGAGCAGTTCTTC
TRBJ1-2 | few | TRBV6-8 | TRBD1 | CATRTGVFWDYRYTF | TGTGCCACCCGGACAGGGGTATTCTGGGACTATCGCTACACCTTC
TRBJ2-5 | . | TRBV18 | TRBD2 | CASSSLAGETQYF | TGTGCCAGCTCCTCACTAGCGGGAGAGACCCAGTACTTC
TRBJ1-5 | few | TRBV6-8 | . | CASSYGPLSNQPQHF | TGTGCCAGCAGTTACGGACCCTTAAGCAATCAGCCCCAGCATTTT
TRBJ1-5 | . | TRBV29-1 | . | CSVEEGVQPRAQHF | TGCAGCGTTGAAGAAGGGGTCCAGCCGAGGGCCCAGCATTTT
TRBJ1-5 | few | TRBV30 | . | CAWNPTGLNQPQHF | TGTGCCTGGAATCCCACAGGGTTGAATCAGCCCCAGCATTTT
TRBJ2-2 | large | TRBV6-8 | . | CASSYSRRTNTGELFF | TGTGCCAGCAGTTACTCGAGACGGACGAACACCGGGGAGCTGTTTTTT